Each of the 9 T cell receptor beta chains below was sequenced from the same sample in a study of OX40 agonist ivuxolimab in advanced cancers. The library was produced with the immunoSEQ multiplex PCR assay. The table comes from immuneACCESS by way of TCRdb, which keeps in-frame sequences with V and J called. Part of the clones is missing from these tables; in studies checked, under half for an unresolved V gene and the rest for unknown reasons. This sample holds some 58,000 clones; around nine tenths were observed only once. Jointly, the top ten make up less than 0.8% of the sample. The input for sequencing was CD4+ or CD8+ T cells sorted from blood, taken in a trial of the OX40 agonist ivuxolimab. These receptors all stem from an adult with an advanced solid tumor such as melanoma, head and neck, liver or kidney cancer.

This rearrangement joins TRBV2 to TRBJ2-1; TRBD2 is a possible D gene (6 bases). Trimming left V 7 bases short and J 6 bases short, with 13 bases between. Germline V lookup: CDR1 SNHLY, CDR2 FYNNEI. The CDR3 sequence is 13 residues long. CDR3 sequence reads: CASTGGLGNEQFF. The CDR3 DNA reads as TGTGCCAGCACTGGGGGACTGGGCAATGAGCAGTTCTTC.

For this clone: The same CDR3 can be traced to other DNA sequences in this sample. This chain joins TRBV29-1 and TRBJ1-1; D not resolved. Trimming removed 2 bases from V and 1 base from J, with 8 bases in between. Germline lookup yields CDR1 SQVTM and CDR2 ANQGSEA. CDR3 size: 13 residues. The DNA of the CDR3 is TGCAGCGTTGAACGGCAGGAGAACACTGAAGCTTTCTTT. It yields the protein CSVERQENTEAFF.

This rearrangement joins TRBV7-3 to TRBJ2-7; D might be TRBD1 or TRBD2, each matching 5 bases. Deletions cut 0 bases from V and 7 bases from J, with 10 bases between. Germline V CDR1 and CDR2: SGHTA, FQGTGA. The CDR3 covers 13 residues. DNA for the CDR3: TGTGCCAGCAGCTTAACAGGCAGGGAGGAGCAGTACTTC. Amino acid sequence: CASSLTGREEQYF.

The V and J genes are TRBV9 and TRBJ1-4; 9 nucleotides match TRBD1. With 3 bases clipped from V and 7 bases from J, the junction kept 7 bases outside the gene matches. The germline V gene has CDR1 SGDLS and CDR2 YYNGEE. CDR3 length: 15 residues. The CDR3 loop is CASSANRGRREKLFF. For the CDR3, the DNA is TGTGCCAGCAGCGCAAACAGGGGGCGGCGTGAAAAACTGTTTTTT.

The J gene is TRBJ1-1, the V gene TRBV5-1; D ambiguous. The CDR3 runs to 13 residues. Germline assignment: CDR1 SGHRS and CDR2 YFSETQ. With 2 bases removed from V and 0 bases from J, the gap between germline ends came to 5 bases. DNA of the CDR3: TGCGCCAGCAGCTTCAGCCTGAACACTGAAGCTTTCTTT. Its translation is CASSFSLNTEAFF. Full variable domain (missing parts from reference TRBV5-1 and TRBJ1-1): KAGVTQTPRYLIKTRGQQVTLSCSPISGHRSVSWYQQTPGQGLQFLFEYFSETQRNKGNFPGRFSGRQFSNSRSEMNVSTLELGDSALYLCASSFSLNTEAFFGQGTRLTVV.

V is TRBV27 and J is TRBJ2-7, with D perhaps given as TRBD1 or TRBD2 (5 bases each). Trimming stripped 3 bases from V and 4 bases from J, with 16 bases between. The CDR3 is 15 residues long. CDR1 is MNHEY and CDR2 is SMNVEV in the germline V gene (reference sequence). The CDR3: CASSFSVGTLYEQYF. CDR3 DNA sequence: TGTGCCAGCAGTTTCTCCGTGGGGACCTTATACGAGCAGTACTTC.

The V call is TRBV4-2, the J call TRBJ2-6, with D perhaps TRBD1 or TRBD2 (6 bases each). The V end was cut by 4 bases, the J end by 2 bases, with 12 bases between. CDR3 length: 16 amino acids. The V gene's germline CDR1 is LGHNA and CDR2 YNFKEQ. The DNA of the CDR3 is TGTGCCAGCAGCCTTCAAGGGGGGCCTGGGGCCAACGTCCTGACTTTC. As protein: CASSLQGGPGANVLTF.

As for this clone: The same CDR3 arises from other DNA sequences in this sample as well. This chain joins TRBV18 and TRBJ1-1, with a tentative D call TRBD1 (5 bases). The V end was cut by 3 bases, the J end by 2 bases, with 7 bases between. The germline V gene has CDR1 KGHSH and CDR2 LQKENI. The CDR3 loop spans 13 amino acids. Here the CDR3 reads CASSPQGNTEAFF. CDR3 in DNA: TGTGCCAGCTCACCTCAGGGAAACACTGAAGCTTTCTTT.

The V call is TRBV11-3, the J call TRBJ2-3; D possibly uses TRBD1 or TRBD2 (5 bases each). The germline V gene encodes CDR1 SGHNT and CDR2 YENEEA. V gave up 5 bases and J gave up 10 bases, with 25 bases separating them. This CDR3 has 16 residues. CDR3 residues: CASSLRQKGPGTSQYF. The CDR3 nucleotides read TGTGCCAGCAGCCTACGCCAGAAGGGACCGGGAACCTCGCAGTATTTT.